The following is a T cell receptor beta chain sequence with its context. Germline values: CDR1 SGHRS, CDR2 YFSETQ. CDR3 size: 14 residues. TCRdb keeps only in-frame clones here, not all; method: immunoSEQ multiplex PCR. Among fewer than 600,000 clones listed, roughly 80% were seen once. The sample comes from a study of shared clonotypes between healthy human individuals. The receptor comes from a woman aged 40 to 49 in good health. Some clones in this sample may be carry-over from other donors' samples. Sample: PBMCs. The rearrangement uses TRBV5-1 and TRBJ2-5, with D maybe TRBD2 (5 bases). The assigned J gene may be wrong: the sequence end matches TRBJ2-7 better. In nucleotides, the CDR3 is TGCGCCAGCAGACGGTCGGGAAGTACCGACGAGCAGTACTTC. As protein: CASRRSGSTDEQYF.